A selection of T cell receptor beta chains follows, all from one sample in a study of blood T cells in healthy people across ages. Each CDR3 protein gets one entry after TCRdb re-called the 5' RACE reads with MiXCR. The sample lists roughly 700,000 distinct CDR3 sequences, about 32% occurring once. Source material: blood. The receptors derive from an elderly woman in good health. CDR3s include the opening cysteine and the closing phenylalanine or tryptophan. The D gene is left open where the match is weak. Size values are once, few and many counts, or a class for expanded clones, and some rows have none.

cdr3_aa,cdr3_nt,clone_size,j_call,v_call,d_call
CASSLSGAAEDTQYF,TGCGCCAGCAGCTTGTCGGGGGCCGCAGAAGATACGCAGTATTTT,many,TRBJ2-3,TRBV5-1,.
CASSPGLAGGWSSYNEQFF,TGTGCCAGCAGCCCGGGACTAGCGGGGGGCTGGAGCTCCTACAATGAGCAGTTCTTC,many,TRBJ2-1,TRBV11-2,TRBD2
CASADGVAMYEQYF,TGTGCCAGCGCCGATGGGGTAGCAATGTATGAGCAGTACTTC,.,TRBJ2-5,TRBV7-3,.
CASSPAPTDGEQFF,TGTGCCAGCAGTCCAGCCCCTACAGATGGTGAGCAGTTCTTC,many,TRBJ2-1,TRBV28,.
CASSLGPGLASDTQYF,TGTGCCAGCAGCTTAGGCCCGGGACTAGCTTCAGATACGCAGTATTTT,many,TRBJ2-3,TRBV7-2,TRBD2
CASSSSPQETQYF,TGTGCCAGCAGCTCCTCTCCCCAAGAGACCCAGTACTTC,many,TRBJ2-5,TRBV9,.
CSAALYGHTF,TGCAGTGCTGCCCTCTATGGCCACACCTTC,many,TRBJ1-2,TRBV20-1,.
CASSWIRGRSSYEQYF,TGTGCCAGCAGCTGGATTCGCGGACGGAGCTCCTACGAGCAGTACTTC,many,TRBJ2-7,TRBV2,.
CASSGARDREQFF,TGTGCCAGCAGTGGGGCTAGGGACCGTGAGCAGTTCTTC,few,TRBJ2-1,TRBV2,.
CASSWGPINEQYF,TGTGCCAGCAGCTGGGGACCGATCAATGAGCAGTACTTC,few,TRBJ2-5,TRBV7-3,.
CSARRAGFLEQYF,TGCAGTGCTAGAAGGGCGGGATTTCTTGAGCAGTACTTC,.,TRBJ2-7,TRBV20-1,.
CASTPTGGALTSGYTF,TGTGCCAGCACCCCTACTGGGGGGGCGCTCACGAGCGGCTACACCTTC,few,TRBJ1-2,TRBV6-2/TRBV6-3,.
CASNTGGFYSPLHF,TGTGCCAGCAATACAGGGGGCTTTTATTCACCCCTCCACTTT,.,TRBJ1-6,TRBV28,TRBD1
CASSIRDREDEKLFF,TGCGCCAGCAGCATTCGGGACAGGGAGGATGAAAAACTGTTTTTT,.,TRBJ1-4,TRBV4-1,TRBD1
CSATERLGYTF,TGCAGTGCTACCGAGAGGTTGGGCTACACCTTC,many,TRBJ1-2,TRBV20-1,.
CAISDWTSGSLTDTQYF,TGTGCCATCAGCGATTGGACTAGCGGGAGTCTCACAGATACGCAGTATTTT,.,TRBJ2-3,TRBV10-3,TRBD2
CSVERPSGGVSNEQFF,TGCAGCGTTGAAAGGCCTAGCGGGGGGGTGTCTAATGAGCAGTTCTTC,many,TRBJ2-1,TRBV29-1,TRBD2
CASSRLLAGGQETQYF,TGTGCCAGCAGCAGACTACTAGCGGGGGGGCAAGAGACCCAGTACTTC,many,TRBJ2-5,TRBV7-2,TRBD2
CAGSVDLGSTDTQYF,TGTGCCGGCAGTGTAGACCTCGGGTCCACAGATACGCAGTATTTT,.,TRBJ2-3,TRBV6-1,.
CARARAATGANVLTF,TGTGCCAGGGCGCGGGCGGCGACTGGGGCCAACGTCCTGACTTTC,few,TRBJ2-6,TRBV2,.
CSASDLSNQPQHF,TGCAGTGCTAGCGATTTGAGCAATCAGCCCCAGCATTTT,.,TRBJ1-5,TRBV20-1,.
CSGTGDGHNEQFF,TGCAGCGGGACCGGGGACGGCCACAATGAGCAGTTCTTC,.,TRBJ2-1,TRBV29-1,.
CASSFLSRDNSPLHF,TGTGCCAGCAGCTTCCTCTCCAGGGATAATTCACCCCTCCACTTT,.,TRBJ1-6,TRBV5-6,.
CAWSLEVDSPLHF,TGTGCCTGGAGTCTAGAAGTGGATTCACCCCTCCACTTT,.,TRBJ1-6,TRBV30,.
CSAPDRGNEQYF,TGCAGTGCTCCGGACAGGGGTAACGAGCAGTACTTC,many,TRBJ2-7,TRBV20-1,TRBD1
CASSPVGTSGRLSTDTQYF,TGTGCCAGCAGTCCAGTGGGGACTAGCGGGAGGTTGAGCACAGATACGCAGTATTTT,.,TRBJ2-3,TRBV12-3/TRBV12-4,TRBD2
CASSHGGEQFF,TGTGCCAGCAGCCATGGGGGGGAGCAGTTCTTC,many,TRBJ2-1,TRBV14,.
CASSQEVLANYEQYF,TGTGCCAGCAGCCAAGAGGTTCTAGCCAACTACGAGCAGTACTTC,many,TRBJ2-7,TRBV4-2,.